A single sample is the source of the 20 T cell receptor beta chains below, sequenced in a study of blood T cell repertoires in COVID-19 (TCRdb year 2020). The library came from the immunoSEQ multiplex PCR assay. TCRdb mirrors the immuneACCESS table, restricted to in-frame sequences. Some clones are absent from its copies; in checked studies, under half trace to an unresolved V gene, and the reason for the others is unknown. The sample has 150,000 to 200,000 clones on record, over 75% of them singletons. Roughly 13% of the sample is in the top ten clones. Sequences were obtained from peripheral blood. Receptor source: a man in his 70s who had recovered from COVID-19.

As DNA, the CDR3 is TGTGCCATCAGTGGGGGGGAAAGGGGCAATGAGCAGTTCTTC. The encoded protein is CAISGGERGNEQFF. V gene TRBV10-3 combines with J gene TRBJ2-1, with a tentative D call TRBD2 (6 bases). CDR1 and CDR2 from the germline V gene are ENHRY and SYGVKD. The CDR3 sequence is 14 residues long. V was shortened by 4 bases and J by 6 bases, with 13 bases between the two germline ends.

CDR3 residues: CASSTTSSRSYEQYF. The CDR3 region has the DNA TGTGCCAGCAGTACGACTAGCTCTAGATCCTACGAGCAGTACTTC. The rearrangement joins TRBV28 to TRBJ2-7, with TRBD2 matching over 7 bases. This CDR3 contains 15 residues. CDR1 MDHEN and CDR2 SYDVKM come from the germline V gene. The junction had 8 bases not matched to a gene; V was cut back by 5 bases and J by 1 base.

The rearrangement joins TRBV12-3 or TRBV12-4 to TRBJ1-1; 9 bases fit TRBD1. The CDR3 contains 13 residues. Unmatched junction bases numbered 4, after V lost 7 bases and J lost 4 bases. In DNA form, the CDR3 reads TGTGCCAGCACCAGGACAGGGGTCACTGAAGCTTTCTTT. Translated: CASTRTGVTEAFF.

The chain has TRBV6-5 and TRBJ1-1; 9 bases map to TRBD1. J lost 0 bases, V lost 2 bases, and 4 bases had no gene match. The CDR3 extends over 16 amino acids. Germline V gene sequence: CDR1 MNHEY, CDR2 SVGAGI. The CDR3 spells CASSYNGQGMNTEAFF. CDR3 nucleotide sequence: TGTGCCAGCAGTTACAACGGACAGGGGATGAACACTGAAGCTTTCTTT.

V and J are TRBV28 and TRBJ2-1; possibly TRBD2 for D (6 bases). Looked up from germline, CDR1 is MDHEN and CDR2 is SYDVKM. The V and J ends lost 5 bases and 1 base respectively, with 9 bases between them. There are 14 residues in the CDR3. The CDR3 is CASSDGSSYNEQFF. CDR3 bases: TGTGCCAGCAGTGACGGGAGTTCCTACAATGAGCAGTTCTTC.

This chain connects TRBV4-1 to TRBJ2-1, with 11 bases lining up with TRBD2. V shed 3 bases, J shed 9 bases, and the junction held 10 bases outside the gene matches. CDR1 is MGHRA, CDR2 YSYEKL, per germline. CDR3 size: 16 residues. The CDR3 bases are TGCGCCAGCAGCCAGGTTACTAGCGGGAGAGGAGGTGAGCAGTTCTTC. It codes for CASSQVTSGRGGEQFF.

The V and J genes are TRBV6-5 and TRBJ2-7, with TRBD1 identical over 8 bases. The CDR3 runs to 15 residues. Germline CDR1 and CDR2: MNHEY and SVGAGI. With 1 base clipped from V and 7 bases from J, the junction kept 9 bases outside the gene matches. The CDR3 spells CASSYFGQGAGEQYF. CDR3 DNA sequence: TGTGCCAGCAGTTACTTCGGGCAGGGGGCGGGTGAGCAGTACTTC.

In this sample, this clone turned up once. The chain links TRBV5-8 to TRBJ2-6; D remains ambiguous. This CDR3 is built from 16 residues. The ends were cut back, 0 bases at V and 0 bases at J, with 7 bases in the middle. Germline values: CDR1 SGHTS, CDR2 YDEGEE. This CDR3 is CASSLGSLSGANVLTF. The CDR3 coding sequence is TGTGCCAGCAGCTTGGGGAGCCTCTCTGGGGCCAACGTCCTGACTTTC.

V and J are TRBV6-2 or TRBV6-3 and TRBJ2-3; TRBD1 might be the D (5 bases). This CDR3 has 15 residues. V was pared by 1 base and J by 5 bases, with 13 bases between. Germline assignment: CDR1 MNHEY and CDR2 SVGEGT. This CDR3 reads CASSYFARVGDTQYF. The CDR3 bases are TGTGCCAGCAGTTACTTCGCCAGGGTAGGAGATACGCAGTATTTT.

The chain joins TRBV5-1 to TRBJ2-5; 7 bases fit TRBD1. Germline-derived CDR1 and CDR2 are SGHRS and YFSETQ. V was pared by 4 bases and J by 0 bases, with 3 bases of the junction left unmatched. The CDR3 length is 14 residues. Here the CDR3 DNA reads TGCGCCAGCAGCCCGGGACAGAACCAAGAGACCCAGTACTTC. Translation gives CASSPGQNQETQYF.

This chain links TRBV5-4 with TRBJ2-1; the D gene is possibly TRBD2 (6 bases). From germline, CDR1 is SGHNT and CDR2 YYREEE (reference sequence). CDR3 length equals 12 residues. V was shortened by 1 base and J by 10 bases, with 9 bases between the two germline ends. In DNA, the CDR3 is TGTGCCAGCAGCTTGTACGGAGGGGAGCAGTTCTTC. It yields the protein CASSLYGGEQFF. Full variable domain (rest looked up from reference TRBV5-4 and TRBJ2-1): ETGVTQSPTHLIKTRGQQVTLRCSSQSGHNTVSWYQQALGQGPQFIFQYYREEENGRGNFPPRFSGLQFPNYSSELNVNALELDDSALYLCASSLYGGEQFFGPGTRLTVL.

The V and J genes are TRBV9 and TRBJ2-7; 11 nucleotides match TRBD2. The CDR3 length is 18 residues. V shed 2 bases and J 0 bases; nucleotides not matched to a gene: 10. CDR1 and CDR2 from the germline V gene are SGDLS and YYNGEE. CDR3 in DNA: TGTGCCAGCAGCGTCGCCGGGACTAGCGGCTCACTCTCCTACGAGCAGTACTTC. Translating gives CASSVAGTSGSLSYEQYF.

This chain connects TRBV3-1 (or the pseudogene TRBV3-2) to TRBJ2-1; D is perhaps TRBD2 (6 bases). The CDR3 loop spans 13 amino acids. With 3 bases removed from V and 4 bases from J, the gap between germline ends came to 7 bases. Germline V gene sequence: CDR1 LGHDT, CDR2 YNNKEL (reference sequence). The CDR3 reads CASSHGRYNEQFF. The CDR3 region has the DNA TGTGCCAGCAGCCATGGGAGGTACAATGAGCAGTTCTTC.

CDR3 amino acids: CASSSGQGVNQPQHF. CDR3 bases: TGTGCCAGCAGCTCGGGACAGGGGGTAAATCAGCCCCAGCATTTT. The chain combines TRBV11-2 with TRBJ1-5; 11 positions agree with TRBD1. V lost 4 bases to trimming and J lost 4 bases; unmatched junction nucleotides: 3. Germline assignment: CDR1 SGHAT and CDR2 FQNNGV. The CDR3 length is 15 residues.

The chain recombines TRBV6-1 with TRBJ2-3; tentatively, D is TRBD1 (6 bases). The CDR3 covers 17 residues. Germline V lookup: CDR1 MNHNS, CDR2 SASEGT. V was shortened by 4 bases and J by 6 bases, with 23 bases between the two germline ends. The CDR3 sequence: CASSGVPSGTRADTQYF. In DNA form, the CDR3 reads TGTGCCAGCAGTGGGGTACCCTCCGGGACACGGGCCGATACGCAGTATTTT.

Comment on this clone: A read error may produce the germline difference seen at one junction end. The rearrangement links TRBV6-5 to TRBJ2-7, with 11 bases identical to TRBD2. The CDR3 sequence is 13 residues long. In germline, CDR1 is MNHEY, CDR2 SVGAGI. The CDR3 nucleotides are TGTGCCAGCAGAGCCGGGACTAGCGGAGGTGCCCTCTTC. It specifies CASRAGTSGGALF.

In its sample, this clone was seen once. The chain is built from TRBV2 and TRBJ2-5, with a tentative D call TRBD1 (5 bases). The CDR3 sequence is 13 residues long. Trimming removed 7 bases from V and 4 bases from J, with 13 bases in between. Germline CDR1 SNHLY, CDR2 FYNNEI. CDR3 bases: TGTGCCAGCACGGTTGGCCAGGGAGAGACCCAGTACTTC. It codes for CASTVGQGETQYF.

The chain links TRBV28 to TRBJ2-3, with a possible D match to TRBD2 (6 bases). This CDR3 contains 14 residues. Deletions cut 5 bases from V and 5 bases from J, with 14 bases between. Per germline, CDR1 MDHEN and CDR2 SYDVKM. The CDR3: CASSPGTQGDTQYF. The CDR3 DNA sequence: TGTGCCAGCAGTCCCGGGACTCAAGGAGATACGCAGTATTTT. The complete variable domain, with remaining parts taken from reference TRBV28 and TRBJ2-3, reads DVKVTQSSRYLVKRTGEKVFLECVQDMDHENMFWYRQDPGLGLRLIYFSYDVKMKEKGDIPEGYSVSREKKERFSLILESASTNQTSMYLCASSPGTQGDTQYFGPGTRLTVL.

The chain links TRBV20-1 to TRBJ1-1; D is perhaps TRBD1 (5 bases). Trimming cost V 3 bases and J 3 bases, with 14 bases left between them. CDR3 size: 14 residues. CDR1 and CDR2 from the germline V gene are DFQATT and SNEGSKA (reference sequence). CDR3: CSASLDNSDTEAFF. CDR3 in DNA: TGCAGTGCTAGTCTGGACAACTCTGACACTGAAGCTTTCTTT.

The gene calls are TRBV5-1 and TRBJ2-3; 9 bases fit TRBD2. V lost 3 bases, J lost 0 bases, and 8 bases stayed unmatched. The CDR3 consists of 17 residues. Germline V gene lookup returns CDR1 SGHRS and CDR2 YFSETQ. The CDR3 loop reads CASSYPTSGTSTDTQYF. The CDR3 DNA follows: TGCGCCAGCAGCTACCCGACTAGCGGCACTAGCACAGATACGCAGTATTTT. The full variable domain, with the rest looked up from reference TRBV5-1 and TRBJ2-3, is KAGVTQTPRYLIKTRGQQVTLSCSPISGHRSVSWYQQTPGQGLQFLFEYFSETQRNKGNFPGRFSGRQFSNSRSEMNVSTLELGDSALYLCASSYPTSGTSTDTQYFGPGTRLTVL.